These 22 T cell receptor beta chains were all obtained from the same sample, sequenced in a study of memory CD8 T cells in hepatitis C reinfection. Here immunoSEQ multiplex PCR was the method, and the copy in TCRdb shows in-frame clones only, minus some. The sample gives some 40,000 clones, 85% to 90% of which show up once; more than 0.95% is in the top ten. Time point: peak reinfection, 3 to 8 weeks after reinfection detection. The sorted cells went straight to TCR sequencing with no prior in vitro expansion. What was sequenced was naive CD8+ T cells sorted from blood. All receptors derive from a man younger than 35 with hepatitis C virus infection.

This clone has a handful of counts. The genes are TRBV6-5 and TRBJ1-1; weak D call: TRBD1 (6 bases). V shed 0 bases and J shed 0 bases, with 8 bases lying between them. CDR1 MNHEY and CDR2 SVGAGI come from the germline V gene. CDR3 size: 15 residues. The DNA of the CDR3 is TGTGCCAGCAGTTACTCAGGGACACTGAACACTGAAGCTTTCTTT. Amino acids: CASSYSGTLNTEAFF.

This sequence joins TRBV7-6 and TRBJ1-3, with D possibly TRBD1 on 5 matching bases. The CDR3 runs to 14 residues. Germline lookup yields CDR1 SGHVS and CDR2 FNYEAQ. Trimming shortened V by 5 bases and J by 2 bases, and 10 bases separated the two germline ends. This chain's CDR3 is CASSQPGAGNTIYF. Written as DNA, the CDR3 is TGTGCCAGCAGCCAACCGGGGGCTGGAAACACCATATATTTT.

This rearrangement joins TRBV19 to TRBJ2-1, with 8 bases that match TRBD2. The J segment lost 4 bases and the V segment lost 7 bases, leaving 3 bases of the junction unmatched. Germline values: CDR1 LNHDA, CDR2 SQIVND (reference sequence). CDR3 length equals 13 residues. This CDR3 reads CASKVAGYNEQFF. The CDR3 DNA follows: TGTGCCAGTAAAGTAGCGGGATACAATGAGCAGTTCTTC.

V is TRBV7-8 and J is TRBJ2-1, with D maybe TRBD1 (6 bases). Looked up from germline, CDR1 is SGHVS and CDR2 is FQNEAQ. Deletions cut 2 bases from V and 4 bases from J, with 12 bases between. The CDR3 consists of 15 residues. The CDR3 spells CASSLLPQGYNEQFF. The CDR3 bases are TGTGCCAGCAGCTTATTACCCCAGGGGTACAATGAGCAGTTCTTC.

V gene TRBV6-1 combines with J gene TRBJ1-2, with D uncertain. This CDR3 comprises 14 residues. CDR1 and CDR2 from the germline V gene are MNHNS and SASEGT. Trimming removed 1 base at V and 8 bases at J, with 14 bases between. CDR3 coding DNA: TGTGCCAGCAGTGAAGATGGGGAAGCGGAAGGCTACACCTTC. This sequence encodes CASSEDGEAEGYTF.

This clone was seen more than once but under ten times. The chain links TRBV6-6 to TRBJ2-7, with D hard to call. The germline V gene encodes CDR1 MNHNY and CDR2 SVGAGI (reference sequence). With 4 bases removed from V and 1 base from J, the gap between germline ends came to 8 bases. This CDR3 is built from 13 residues. The CDR3 nucleotides are TGTGCCAGCAGTTTGAGGTTGTCCTACGAGCAGTACTTC. Amino acid sequence: CASSLRLSYEQYF.

This chain links TRBV7-3 with TRBJ2-1; TRBD2 is a possible D gene (5 bases). The CDR3 has 12 amino acids. The V end was cut by 5 bases, the J end by 10 bases, with 12 bases between. Germline loops: CDR1 SGHTA, CDR2 FQGTGA. CDR3 in DNA: TGTGCCAGCAGCACCCCCGGAGGAGAGCAGTTCTTC. Encoded protein: CASSTPGGEQFF.

The V call is TRBV13, the J call TRBJ2-5; 12 bases match TRBD2. CDR3 size: 13 residues. Germline values: CDR1 PRHDT, CDR2 FYEKMQ (reference sequence). J was trimmed by 5 bases and V by 8 bases; bases with no gene match: 3. The CDR3 reads CASSGLAGETQYF. CDR3 bases: TGTGCCAGCTCGGGACTAGCGGGCGAGACCCAGTACTTC.

The CDR3 DNA reads TGCGCCAGCAGCTCCCTTAGCGGGGGTCCCTGGGGGGAGCTGTTTTTT. As protein: CASSSLSGGPWGELFF. The chain combines TRBV5-1 with TRBJ2-2, with 9 bases identical to TRBD2. The CDR3 contains 16 residues. Germline V gene lookup returns CDR1 SGHRS and CDR2 YFSETQ. Trimming cost V 3 bases and J 8 bases; bases outside gene matches: 11.

Remarks on this clone: One junction end disagrees with the germline gene, perhaps due to a read error. The rearrangement joins TRBV10-2 to TRBJ2-7; 7 positions agree with TRBD1. CDR1 and CDR2 from the germline V gene are WSHSY and SAAADI. The CDR3 is 15 residues long. CDR3 protein: CASSEWQGVQAWANF. The DNA of the CDR3 is TGCGCCAGCAGTGAGTGGCAGGGGGTACAAGCGTGGGCTAACTTC.

The chain is built from TRBV13 and TRBJ2-3, with 8 bases lining up with TRBD2. The germline V gene encodes CDR1 PRHDT and CDR2 FYEKMQ (reference sequence). This CDR3 spans 17 amino acids. Losses at the gene ends were 3 bases for V and 0 bases for J; bases not matched to a gene: 8. In DNA form, the CDR3 reads TGTGCCAGCAGCTTGTACTCCGGGACTAGGAGCACAGATACGCAGTATTTT. Its protein product is CASSLYSGTRSTDTQYF.

Here the CDR3 reads CASRPGHDYGYTF. The CDR3 bases are TGCGCCAGTCGTCCGGGACATGATTATGGCTACACCTTC. V usage is TRBV10-2 and J usage is TRBJ1-2; perhaps TRBD1 as D (6 bases). The CDR3 runs to 13 residues. V gave up 9 bases and J gave up 5 bases, with 16 bases separating them. The germline CDR1 and CDR2 sequences are WSHSY and SAAADI.

The genes are TRBV27 and TRBJ2-7; 7 bases agree with TRBD2. CDR3 length equals 15 residues. Germline V gene lookup returns CDR1 MNHEY and CDR2 SMNVEV (reference sequence). V lost 6 bases and J lost 2; bases outside the gene matches: 10. CDR3 sequence reads: CASRSLAEGTYEQYF. The DNA for the CDR3 is TGTGCCAGCAGATCCCTAGCGGAGGGGACCTACGAGCAGTACTTC.

This clone was picked up one time. The CDR3 sequence: CASRADRESGEKLFF. CDR3 nucleotide sequence: TGTGCCAGCAGAGCCGACAGGGAGAGCGGTGAAAAACTGTTTTTT. The V call is TRBV28, the J call TRBJ1-4; 7 nucleotides match TRBD1. The V and J ends lost 6 bases and 7 bases, in that order; junction bases with no gene match: 11. This CDR3 contains 15 residues. CDR1 is MDHEN, CDR2 SYDVKM, per germline. Variable domain in full (rest from reference TRBV28 and TRBJ1-4): DVKVTQSSRYLVKRTGEKVFLECVQDMDHENMFWYRQDPGLGLRLIYFSYDVKMKEKGDIPEGYSVSREKKERFSLILESASTNQTSMYLCASRADRESGEKLFFGSGTQLSVL.

The rearrangement uses TRBV27 and TRBJ1-1; no definite D call. V lost 2 bases and J 6 bases, leaving 10 bases between the germline ends. The germline V gene encodes CDR1 MNHEY and CDR2 SMNVEV (reference sequence). This CDR3 region has 13 residues. CDR3 sequence (DNA): TGTGCCAGCAGTTTAAGAGCCGGTGCTGAAGCTTTCTTT. This sequence encodes CASSLRAGAEAFF.

The chain combines TRBV29-1 with TRBJ2-7; 8 nucleotides match TRBD1. After removal of 7 bases from V and 1 base from J, the junction contained 6 bases not matched to a gene. Germline V gene sequence: CDR1 SQVTM, CDR2 ANQGSEA. The CDR3 extends over 13 amino acids. CDR3 DNA: TGCAGCGCCGTGGACAGGGCGTCCTACGAGCAGTACTTC. Translating gives CSAVDRASYEQYF.

This clone was counted a single time. The chain is built from TRBV7-6 and TRBJ2-1; 11 nucleotides align to TRBD2. V gave up 5 bases and J gave up 6 bases; unmatched junction bases: 12. This CDR3 is 17 amino acids long. The V gene's germline CDR1 is SGHVS and CDR2 FNYEAQ. The CDR3 nucleotides read TGTGCCAGCAGCCTACCACCCACTAGCGGGAGCGTCAATGAGCAGTTCTTC. Its translation: CASSLPPTSGSVNEQFF.

J is TRBJ1-1 and V is TRBV6-5, with D possibly matching TRBD1 (5 bases). Germline values: CDR1 MNHEY, CDR2 SVGAGI. Trimming shortened V by 5 bases and J by 1 base, and 8 bases separated the two germline ends. This CDR3 comprises 13 residues. The CDR3 DNA is TGTGCCAGCAGTAGACAGTGGAACACTGAAGCTTTCTTT. The encoded protein is CASSRQWNTEAFF.

The chain couples TRBV10-1 to TRBJ2-2; no clear D gene. The germline CDR1 and CDR2 sequences are WNHNN and SYGVQD (reference sequence). Trimming shortened V by 1 base and J by 7 bases, and 16 bases separated the two germline ends. This CDR3 contains 16 residues. CDR3 nucleotide sequence: TGCGCCAGCAGTGAGTTATGGTGGCTTCGTTACGGGGAGCTGTTTTTT. Protein: CASSELWWLRYGELFF.

The V and J genes are TRBV28 and TRBJ1-4, with D tentatively TRBD1 (5 bases). This CDR3 comprises 14 residues. The ends were cut back, 4 bases at V and 4 bases at J, with 10 bases in the middle. From germline, CDR1 is MDHEN and CDR2 SYDVKM. CDR3 coding DNA: TGTGCCAGCAGTTCGCGGAGGGGTAATGAAAAACTGTTTTTT. This translates into CASSSRRGNEKLFF. The variable domain in full, completed from reference TRBV28 and TRBJ1-4, reads DVKVTQSSRYLVKRTGEKVFLECVQDMDHENMFWYRQDPGLGLRLIYFSYDVKMKEKGDIPEGYSVSREKKERFSLILESASTNQTSMYLCASSSRRGNEKLFFGSGTQLSVL.

The rearrangement links TRBV4-1 to TRBJ2-2; TRBD1 agrees at 10 bases. V lost 3 bases to trimming and J lost 5 bases; unmatched junction nucleotides: 6. Looked up from germline, CDR1 is MGHRA and CDR2 is YSYEKL. The CDR3 runs to 16 residues. This CDR3 is CASSQEDRGGTGELFF. For the CDR3, the DNA is TGCGCCAGCAGCCAGGAGGACAGGGGGGGTACCGGGGAGCTGTTTTTT.

The rearrangement joins TRBV5-4 to TRBJ2-2, with 10 bases that match TRBD1. The CDR3 covers 16 residues. The V segment lost 4 bases and the J segment 1 base; nucleotides outside the gene matches: 4. Germline lookup yields CDR1 SGHNT and CDR2 YYREEE (reference sequence). CDR3 sequence: CASSLGDRGNTGELFF. CDR3 DNA sequence: TGTGCCAGCAGCCTGGGGGACAGGGGGAACACCGGGGAGCTGTTTTTT.